This T cell receptor beta chain was retrieved from a study of T cell repertoires and HLA-DP antigens. Study-level background: One alloantigen had around nine groove amino acid differences from self, the other one.

CDR1 is SGHAT and CDR2 is FQNNGV in the germline V gene. This CDR3 has 14 amino acids. V was trimmed by 0 bases and J by 2 bases, leaving 7 bases between them. About this clone: Its antigen is still unknown.

Primers targeted 54 TRBV and 13 TRBJ segments. Libraries were prepared by immunoSEQ multiplex PCR; TCRdb keeps only in-frame clonotypes and omits some of them. The sample yields roughly 73,000 clones, about 80% seen once. Average purity of the negatively selected CD4+ T cells was 95% to 98%. This chain connects TRBV11-2 to TRBJ1-2; D is unresolved. This clonotype was sampled from a man aged 60 to 69 in good health and CMV-seronegative. The sequenced sample was CD4+ T cells from PBMCs. In nucleotides, the CDR3 is TGTGCCAGCAGCTTAGACAGCCCGAACTATGGCTACACCTTC. Translation gives CASSLDSPNYGYTF.